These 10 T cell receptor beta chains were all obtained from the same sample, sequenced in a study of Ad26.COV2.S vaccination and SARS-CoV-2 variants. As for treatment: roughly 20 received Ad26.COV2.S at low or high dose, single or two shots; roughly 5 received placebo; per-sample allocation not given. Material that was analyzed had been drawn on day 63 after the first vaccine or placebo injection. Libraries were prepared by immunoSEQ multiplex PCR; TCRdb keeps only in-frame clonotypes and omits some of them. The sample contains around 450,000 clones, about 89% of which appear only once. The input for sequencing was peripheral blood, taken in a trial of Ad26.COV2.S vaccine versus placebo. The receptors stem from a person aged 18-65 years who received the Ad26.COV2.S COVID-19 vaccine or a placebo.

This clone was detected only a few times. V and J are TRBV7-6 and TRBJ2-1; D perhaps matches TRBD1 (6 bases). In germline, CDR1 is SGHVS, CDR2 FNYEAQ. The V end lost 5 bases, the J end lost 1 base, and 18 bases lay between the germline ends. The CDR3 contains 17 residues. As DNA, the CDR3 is TGTGCCAGCAGCCGCCAGGGGTGGGAGCGGTCCTACAATGAGCAGTTCTTC. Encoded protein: CASSRQGWERSYNEQFF.

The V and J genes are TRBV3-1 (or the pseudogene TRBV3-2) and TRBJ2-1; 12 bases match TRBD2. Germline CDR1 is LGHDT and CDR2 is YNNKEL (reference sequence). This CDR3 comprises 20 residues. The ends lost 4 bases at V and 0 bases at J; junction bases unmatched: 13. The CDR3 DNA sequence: TGTGCCAGCAGCCCCTGGAGCGGGCTAGCGGGAGGGAGCTCCTACAATGAGCAGTTCTTC. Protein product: CASSPWSGLAGGSSYNEQFF.

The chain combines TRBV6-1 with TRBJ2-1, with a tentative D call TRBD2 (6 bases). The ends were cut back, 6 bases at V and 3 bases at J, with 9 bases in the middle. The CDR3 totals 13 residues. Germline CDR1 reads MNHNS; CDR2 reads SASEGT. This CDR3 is CASRAGNYNEQFF. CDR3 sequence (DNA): TGTGCCAGCAGGGCGGGGAACTACAATGAGCAGTTCTTC.

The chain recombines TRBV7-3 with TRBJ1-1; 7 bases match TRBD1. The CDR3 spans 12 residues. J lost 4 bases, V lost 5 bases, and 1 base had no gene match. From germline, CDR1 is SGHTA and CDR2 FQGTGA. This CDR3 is CASSPGGTEAFF. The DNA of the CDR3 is TGTGCCAGCAGCCCAGGGGGCACTGAAGCTTTCTTT.

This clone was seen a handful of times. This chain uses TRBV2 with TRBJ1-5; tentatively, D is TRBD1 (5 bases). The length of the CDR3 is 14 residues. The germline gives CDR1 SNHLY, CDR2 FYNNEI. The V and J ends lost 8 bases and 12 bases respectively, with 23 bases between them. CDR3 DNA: TGTGCCAGCTCCCTTGGGACCGCCGCTAAGGGCCAGCATTTT. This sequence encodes CASSLGTAAKGQHF. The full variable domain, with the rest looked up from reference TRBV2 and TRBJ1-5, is EPEVTQTPSHQVTQMGQEVILRCVPISNHLYFYWYRQILGQKVEFLVSFYNNEISEKSEIFDDQFSVERPDGSNFTLKIRSTKLEDSAMYFCASSLGTAAKGQHFGDGTRLSIL.

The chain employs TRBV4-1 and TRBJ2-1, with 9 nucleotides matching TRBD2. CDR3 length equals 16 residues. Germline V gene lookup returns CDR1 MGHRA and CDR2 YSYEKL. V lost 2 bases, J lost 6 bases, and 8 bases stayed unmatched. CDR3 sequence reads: CASSQPQGTSFNEQFF. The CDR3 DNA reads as TGCGCCAGCAGCCAACCCCAGGGGACTAGCTTCAATGAGCAGTTCTTC.

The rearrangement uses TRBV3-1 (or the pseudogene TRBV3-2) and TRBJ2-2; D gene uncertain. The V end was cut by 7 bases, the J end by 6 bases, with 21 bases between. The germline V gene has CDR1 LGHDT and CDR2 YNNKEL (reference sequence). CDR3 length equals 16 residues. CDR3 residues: CASNWEASTPPGELFF. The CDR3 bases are TGTGCCAGCAACTGGGAAGCGTCAACACCCCCCGGGGAGCTGTTTTTT.

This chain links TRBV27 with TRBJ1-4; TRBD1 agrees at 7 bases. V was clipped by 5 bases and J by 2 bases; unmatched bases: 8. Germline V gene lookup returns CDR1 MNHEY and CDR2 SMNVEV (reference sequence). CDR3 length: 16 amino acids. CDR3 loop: CASSETGLATNEKLFF. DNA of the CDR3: TGTGCCAGCAGTGAGACAGGGCTTGCTACTAATGAAAAACTGTTTTTT.

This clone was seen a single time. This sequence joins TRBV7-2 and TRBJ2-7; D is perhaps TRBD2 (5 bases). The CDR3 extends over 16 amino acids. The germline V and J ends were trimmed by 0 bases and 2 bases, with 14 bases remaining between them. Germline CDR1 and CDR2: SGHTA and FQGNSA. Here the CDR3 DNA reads TGTGCCAGCAGCTTAGCGGGGAGTGGTATGCCCTACGAGCAGTACTTC. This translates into CASSLAGSGMPYEQYF.

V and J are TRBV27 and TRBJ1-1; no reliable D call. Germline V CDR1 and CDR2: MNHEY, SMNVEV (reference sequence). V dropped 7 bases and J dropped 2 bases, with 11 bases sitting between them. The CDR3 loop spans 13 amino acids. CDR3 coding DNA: TGTGCCAGCATTGGGTGGCAAAACACTGAAGCTTTCTTT. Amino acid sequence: CASIGWQNTEAFF.